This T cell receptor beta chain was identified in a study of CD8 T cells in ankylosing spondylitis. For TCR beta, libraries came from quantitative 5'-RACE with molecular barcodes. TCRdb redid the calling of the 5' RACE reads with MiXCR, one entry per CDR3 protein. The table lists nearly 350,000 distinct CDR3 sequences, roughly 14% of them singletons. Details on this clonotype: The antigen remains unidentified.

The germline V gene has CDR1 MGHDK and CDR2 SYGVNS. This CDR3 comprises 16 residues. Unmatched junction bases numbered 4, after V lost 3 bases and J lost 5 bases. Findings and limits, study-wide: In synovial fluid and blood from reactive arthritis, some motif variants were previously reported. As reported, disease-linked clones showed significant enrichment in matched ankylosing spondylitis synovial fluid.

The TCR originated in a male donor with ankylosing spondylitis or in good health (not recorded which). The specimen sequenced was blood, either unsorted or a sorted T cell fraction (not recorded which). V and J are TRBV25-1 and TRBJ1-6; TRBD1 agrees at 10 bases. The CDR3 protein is CASSDVGTGDNSPLHF. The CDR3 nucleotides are TGTGCCAGCAGTGATGTAGGGACAGGGGATAATTCACCCCTCCACTTT.